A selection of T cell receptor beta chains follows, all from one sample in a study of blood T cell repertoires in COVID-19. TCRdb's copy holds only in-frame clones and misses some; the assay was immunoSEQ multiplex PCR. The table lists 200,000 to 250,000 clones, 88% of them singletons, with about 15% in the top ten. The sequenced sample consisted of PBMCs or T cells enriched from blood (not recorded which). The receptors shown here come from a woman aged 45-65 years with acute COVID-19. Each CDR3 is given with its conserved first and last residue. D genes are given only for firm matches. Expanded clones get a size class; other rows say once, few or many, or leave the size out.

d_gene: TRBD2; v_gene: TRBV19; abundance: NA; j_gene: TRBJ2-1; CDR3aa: CASSLGRAPPYNEQFF; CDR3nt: TGTGCCAGTAGTCTCGGGAGGGCCCCACCCTACAATGAGCAGTTCTTC
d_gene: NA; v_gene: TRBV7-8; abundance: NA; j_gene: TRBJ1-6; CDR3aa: CASSKYGTNSPLHF; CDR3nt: TGTGCCAGCAGCAAGTACGGGACAAACTCACCCCTCCACTTT
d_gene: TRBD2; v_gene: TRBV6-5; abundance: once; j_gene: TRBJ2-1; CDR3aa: CASSYQLAGGYNEQFF; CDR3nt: TGTGCCAGCAGTTACCAACTAGCGGGAGGATACAATGAGCAGTTCTTC
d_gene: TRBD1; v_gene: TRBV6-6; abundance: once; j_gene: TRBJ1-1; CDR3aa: CASSYSRGLETEAFF; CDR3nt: TGTGCCAGCAGTTACTCGAGGGGGCTGGAAACTGAAGCTTTCTTT
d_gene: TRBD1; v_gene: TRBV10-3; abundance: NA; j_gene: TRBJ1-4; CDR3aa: CAIAKGANEKLFF; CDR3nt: TGTGCCATCGCGAAGGGGGCGAATGAAAAACTGTTTTTT
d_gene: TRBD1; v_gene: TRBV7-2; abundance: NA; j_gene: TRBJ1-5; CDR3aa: CASSLNGRGGDQPQHF; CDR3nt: TGTGCCAGCAGCTTAAACGGTAGAGGGGGCGATCAGCCCCAGCATTTT
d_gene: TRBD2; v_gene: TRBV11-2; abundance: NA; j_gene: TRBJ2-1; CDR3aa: CASSLDPGLAEYNEQFF; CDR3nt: TGTGCCAGCAGCTTAGATCCGGGACTAGCGGAATACAATGAGCAGTTCTTC
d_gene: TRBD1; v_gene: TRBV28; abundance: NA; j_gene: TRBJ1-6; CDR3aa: CASSSLEGGLSSYNSPLHF; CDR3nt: TGTGCCAGCAGCTCTCTTGAAGGGGGCCTCAGCTCCTATAATTCACCCCTCCACTTT
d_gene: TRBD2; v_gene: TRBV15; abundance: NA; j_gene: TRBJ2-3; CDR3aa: CATGSFLVGRGTDTQYF; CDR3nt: TGTGCCACCGGATCTTTTTTAGTCGGGAGGGGGACAGATACGCAGTATTTT
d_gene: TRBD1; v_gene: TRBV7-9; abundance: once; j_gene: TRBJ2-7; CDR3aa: CASSLDPKGQGAYEQYF; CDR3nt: TGTGCCAGCAGCTTAGACCCAAAGGGACAGGGTGCTTACGAGCAGTACTTC
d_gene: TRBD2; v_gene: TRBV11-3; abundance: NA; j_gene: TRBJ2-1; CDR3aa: CASSSSGSPYNEQFF; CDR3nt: TGTGCCAGCAGCTCTAGCGGGAGCCCCTACAATGAGCAGTTCTTC
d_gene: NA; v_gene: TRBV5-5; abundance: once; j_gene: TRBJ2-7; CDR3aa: CASSSLAGLEQYF; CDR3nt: TGTGCCAGCAGCTCTCTGGCGGGGCTCGAGCAGTACTTC
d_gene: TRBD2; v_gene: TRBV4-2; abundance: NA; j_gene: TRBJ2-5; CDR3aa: CASSQDGTRQETQYF; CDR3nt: TGTGCCAGCAGCCAAGACGGGACTAGACAAGAGACCCAGTACTTC
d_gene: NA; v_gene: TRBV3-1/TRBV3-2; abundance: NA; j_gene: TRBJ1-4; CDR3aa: CASSHFGMGEKLFF; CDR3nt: TGTGCCAGCAGCCATTTCGGGATGGGGGAAAAACTGTTTTTT